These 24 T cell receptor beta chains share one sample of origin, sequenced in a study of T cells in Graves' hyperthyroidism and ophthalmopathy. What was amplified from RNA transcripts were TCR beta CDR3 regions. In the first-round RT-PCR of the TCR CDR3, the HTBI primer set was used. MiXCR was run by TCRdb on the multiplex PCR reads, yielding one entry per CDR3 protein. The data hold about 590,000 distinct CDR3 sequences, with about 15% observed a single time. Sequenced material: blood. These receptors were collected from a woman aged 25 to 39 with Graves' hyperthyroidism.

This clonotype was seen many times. The CDR3 region has the DNA TGCGCCAGCAGCCAAGGGGCGGGAGTCGGAGGAGGTACGCAGTATTTT. Translation gives CASSQGAGVGGGTQYF. The rearrangement joins TRBV4-3 to TRBJ2-3; 7 bases fit TRBD2. Germline V gene data show CDR1 as LGHNA and CDR2 as YSLEER. The CDR3 is 16 amino acids. Germline trimming cut 1 base from V and 8 bases from J; bases unmatched to any gene: 12.

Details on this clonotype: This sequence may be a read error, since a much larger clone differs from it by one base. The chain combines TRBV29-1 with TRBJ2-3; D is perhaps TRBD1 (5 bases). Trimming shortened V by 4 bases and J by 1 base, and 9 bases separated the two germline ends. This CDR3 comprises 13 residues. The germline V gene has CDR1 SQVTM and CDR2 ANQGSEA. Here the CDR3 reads CSVALGGTDTQYF. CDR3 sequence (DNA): TGCAGCGTTGCCTTAGGGGGCACAGATACGCAGTATTTT.

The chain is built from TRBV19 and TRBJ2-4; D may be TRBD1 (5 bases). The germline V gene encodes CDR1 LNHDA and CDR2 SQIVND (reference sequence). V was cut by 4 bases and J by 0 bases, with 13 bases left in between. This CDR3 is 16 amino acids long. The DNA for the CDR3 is TGTGCCAGTAGTAGCCAGGGATTACTAGCCAAAAACATTCAGTACTTC. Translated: CASSSQGLLAKNIQYF. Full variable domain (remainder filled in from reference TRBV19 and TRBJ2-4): DGGITQSPKYLFRKEGQNVTLSCEQNLNHDAMYWYRQDPGQGLRLIYYSQIVNDFQKGDIAEGYSVSREKKESFPLTVTSAQKNPTAFYLCASSSQGLLAKNIQYFGAGTRLSVL.

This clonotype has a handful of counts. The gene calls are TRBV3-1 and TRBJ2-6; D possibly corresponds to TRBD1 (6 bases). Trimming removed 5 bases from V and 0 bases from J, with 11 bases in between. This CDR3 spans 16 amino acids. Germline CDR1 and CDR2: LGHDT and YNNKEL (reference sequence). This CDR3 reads CASSAIQGSGANVLTF. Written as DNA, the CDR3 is TGTGCCAGCAGCGCCATACAGGGCTCTGGGGCCAACGTCCTGACTTTC.

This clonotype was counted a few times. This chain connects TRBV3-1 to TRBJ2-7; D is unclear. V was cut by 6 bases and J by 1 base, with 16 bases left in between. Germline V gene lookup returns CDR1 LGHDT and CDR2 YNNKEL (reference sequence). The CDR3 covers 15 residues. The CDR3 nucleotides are TGTGCCAGCAGTTTCACCTTGAGGCTTTCCTACGAGCAGTACTTC. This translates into CASSFTLRLSYEQYF.

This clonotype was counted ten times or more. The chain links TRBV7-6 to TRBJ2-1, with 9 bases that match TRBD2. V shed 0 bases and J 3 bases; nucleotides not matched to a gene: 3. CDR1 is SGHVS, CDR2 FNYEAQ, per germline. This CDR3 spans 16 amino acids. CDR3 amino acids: CASSLAPSGNYNEQFF. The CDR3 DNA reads TGTGCCAGCAGCTTAGCACCTAGCGGGAACTACAATGAGCAGTTCTTC.

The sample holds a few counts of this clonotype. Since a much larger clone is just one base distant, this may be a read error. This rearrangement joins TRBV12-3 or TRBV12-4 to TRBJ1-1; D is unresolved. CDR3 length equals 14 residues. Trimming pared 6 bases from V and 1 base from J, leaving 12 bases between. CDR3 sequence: CASSRSEANTEAFF. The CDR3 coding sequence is TGTGCCAGCAGCCGGTCCGAGGCGAACACTGAAGCTTTCTTT.

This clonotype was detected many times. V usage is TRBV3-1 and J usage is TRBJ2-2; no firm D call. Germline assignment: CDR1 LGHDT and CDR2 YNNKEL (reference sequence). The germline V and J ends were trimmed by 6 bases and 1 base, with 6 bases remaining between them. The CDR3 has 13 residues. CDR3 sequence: CASRTQNTGELFF. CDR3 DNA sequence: TGTGCCAGCAGAACGCAGAACACCGGGGAGCTGTTTTTT.

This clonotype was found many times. For the CDR3, the DNA is TGTGCCAGCAGTCCATGGGGGGGCTACGTAGAGCAGTACTTC. It encodes CASSPWGGYVEQYF. V is TRBV7-2 and J is TRBJ2-7, with D perhaps matching TRBD2 (7 bases). Trimming pared 6 bases from V and 7 bases from J, leaving 19 bases between. CDR1 is SGHTA and CDR2 is FQGNSA in the germline V gene. The CDR3 extends over 14 amino acids.

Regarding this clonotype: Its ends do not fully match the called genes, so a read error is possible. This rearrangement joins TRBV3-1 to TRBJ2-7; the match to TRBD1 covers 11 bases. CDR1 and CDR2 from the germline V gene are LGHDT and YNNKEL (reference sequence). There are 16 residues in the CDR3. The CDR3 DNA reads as TGTGCCAACAGCCAAGCGGGACAGGGGGGATCCTACGAGCAGTACTTC. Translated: CANSQAGQGGSYEQYF.

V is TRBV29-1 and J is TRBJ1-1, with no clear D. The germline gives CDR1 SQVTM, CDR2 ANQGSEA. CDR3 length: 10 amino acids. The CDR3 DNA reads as TGCTCCGAAGGGAACACTGAAGCTTTCTTT. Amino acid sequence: CSEGNTEAFF.

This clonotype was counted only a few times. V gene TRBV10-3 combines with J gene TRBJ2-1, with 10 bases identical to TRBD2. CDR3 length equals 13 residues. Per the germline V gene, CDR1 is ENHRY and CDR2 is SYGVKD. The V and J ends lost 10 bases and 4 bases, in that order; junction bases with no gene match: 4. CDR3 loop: CASGTSEYNEQFF. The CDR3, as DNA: TGTGCCAGCGGGACTAGCGAGTACAATGAGCAGTTCTTC.

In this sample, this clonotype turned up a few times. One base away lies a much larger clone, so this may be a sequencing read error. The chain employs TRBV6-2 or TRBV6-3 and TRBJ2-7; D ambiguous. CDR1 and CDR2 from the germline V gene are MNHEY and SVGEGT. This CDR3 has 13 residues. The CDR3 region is CASSYSLTYGQYF. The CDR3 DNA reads TGTGCCAGCAGTTACTCGTTGACCTACGGGCAGTACTTC.

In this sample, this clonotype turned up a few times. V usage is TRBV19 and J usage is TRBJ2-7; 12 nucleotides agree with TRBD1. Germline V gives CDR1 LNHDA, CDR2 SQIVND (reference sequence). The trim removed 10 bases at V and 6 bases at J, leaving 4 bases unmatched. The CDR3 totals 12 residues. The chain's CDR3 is CATGTGGSEQYF. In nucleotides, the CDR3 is TGTGCCACCGGGACAGGGGGCAGCGAGCAGTACTTC.

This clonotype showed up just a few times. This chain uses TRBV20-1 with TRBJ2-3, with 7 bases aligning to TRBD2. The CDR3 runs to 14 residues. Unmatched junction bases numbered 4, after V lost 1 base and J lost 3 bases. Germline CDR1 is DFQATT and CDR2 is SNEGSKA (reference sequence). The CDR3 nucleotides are TGCAGTGCTAGAGGGTGGGAGGGTACAGATACGCAGTATTTT. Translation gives CSARGWEGTDTQYF.

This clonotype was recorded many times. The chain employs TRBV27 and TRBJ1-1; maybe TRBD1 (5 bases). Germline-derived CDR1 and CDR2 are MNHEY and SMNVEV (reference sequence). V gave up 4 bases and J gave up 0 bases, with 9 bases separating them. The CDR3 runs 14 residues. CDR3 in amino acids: CASSSGFMNTEAFF. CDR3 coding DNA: TGTGCCAGCAGTTCAGGGTTCATGAACACTGAAGCTTTCTTT.

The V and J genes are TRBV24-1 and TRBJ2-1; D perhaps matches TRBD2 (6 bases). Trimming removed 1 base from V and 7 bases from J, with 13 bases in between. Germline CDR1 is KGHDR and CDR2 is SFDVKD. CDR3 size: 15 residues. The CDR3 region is CATSDFGGGGNEQFF. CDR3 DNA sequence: TGTGCCACCAGTGATTTTGGCGGTGGGGGGAATGAGCAGTTCTTC.

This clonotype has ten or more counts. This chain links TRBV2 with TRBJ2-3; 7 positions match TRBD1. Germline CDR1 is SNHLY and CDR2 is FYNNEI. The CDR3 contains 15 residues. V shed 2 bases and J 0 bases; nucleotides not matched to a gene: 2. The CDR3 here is CASSEQGQSTDTQYF. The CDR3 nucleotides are TGTGCCAGCAGTGAACAGGGACAGAGCACAGATACGCAGTATTTT.

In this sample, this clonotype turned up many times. In DNA form, the CDR3 reads TGTGCCAGCAGCCCCGATAGGCGGGTGTACCGCGAGCAGTACTTC. Protein: CASSPDRRVYREQYF. The chain carries TRBV11-2 and TRBJ2-7; TRBD2 is a possible D gene (5 bases). The CDR3 loop spans 15 amino acids. V gave up 5 bases and J gave up 6 bases, with 20 bases separating them. Per germline, CDR1 SGHAT and CDR2 FQNNGV. Supplemented by reference TRBV11-2 and TRBJ2-7, the full variable domain reads EAGVAQSPRYKIIEKRQSVAFWCNPISGHATLYWYQQILGQGPKLLIQFQNNGVVDDSQLPKDRFSAERLKGVDSTLKIQPAKLEDSAVYLCASSPDRRVYREQYFGPGTRLTVT.

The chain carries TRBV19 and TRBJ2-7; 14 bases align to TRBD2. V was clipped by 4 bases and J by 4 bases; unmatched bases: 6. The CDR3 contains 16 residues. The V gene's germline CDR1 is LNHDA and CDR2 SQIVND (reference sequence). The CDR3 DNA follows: TGTGCCAGTAGTAGAGGGACTAGCGGGAGTGTTTACGAGCAGTACTTC. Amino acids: CASSRGTSGSVYEQYF.

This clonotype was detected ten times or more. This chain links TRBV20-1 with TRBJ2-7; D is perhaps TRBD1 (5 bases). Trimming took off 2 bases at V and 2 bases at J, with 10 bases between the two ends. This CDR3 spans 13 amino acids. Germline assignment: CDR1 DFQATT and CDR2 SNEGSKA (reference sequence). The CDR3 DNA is TGCAGTGCTAGAAGATCAGGGACCTACGAGCAGTACTTC. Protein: CSARRSGTYEQYF.

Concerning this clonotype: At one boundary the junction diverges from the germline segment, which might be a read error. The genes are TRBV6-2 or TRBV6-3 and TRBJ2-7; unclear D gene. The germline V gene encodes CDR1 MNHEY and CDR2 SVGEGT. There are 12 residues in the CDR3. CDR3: CAISSFSYEQYF. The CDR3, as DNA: TGTGCCATCAGTTCTTTCTCCTACGAGCAGTACTTC.

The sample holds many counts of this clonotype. CDR3 sequence reads: CSARGLDWWTGELFF. CDR3 coding DNA: TGCAGTGCTAGAGGACTAGATTGGTGGACCGGGGAGCTGTTTTTT. The chain couples TRBV20-1 to TRBJ2-2, with D tentatively TRBD2 (6 bases). This CDR3 contains 15 residues. V lost 1 base, J lost 5 bases, and 14 bases lay in between. Germline-derived CDR1 and CDR2 are DFQATT and SNEGSKA (reference sequence).

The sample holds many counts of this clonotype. The CDR3 sequence is CASASGGESSYNEQFF. The CDR3 DNA reads TGTGCCAGCGCTTCAGGGGGCGAGAGCTCCTACAATGAGCAGTTCTTC. The gene calls are TRBV27 and TRBJ2-1; 8 nucleotides agree with TRBD1. The CDR3 is made up of 16 amino acids. Germline CDR1 reads MNHEY; CDR2 reads SMNVEV (reference sequence). V lost 8 bases, J lost 0 bases, and 9 bases stayed unmatched.